This T cell receptor (beta chain) is drawn from a study of cytomegalovirus exposure and HLA in healthy donors. Everyone who donated was a healthy bone marrow donor. Of note for this clone: No antigen is known for it.

Researchers ran the PCR with 60 Vbeta and 13 Jbeta primers. Generated by immunoSEQ multiplex PCR, the TCRdb table keeps only in-frame clones and is missing some. The sample carries roughly 120,000 clones, about 77% recorded once. Notes on the study in general: Later analysis showed most CMV-associated TCR beta chains appearing HLA-restricted.

Germline values: CDR1 MNHNS, CDR2 SASEGT. V shed 8 bases, J shed 4 bases, and the junction held 11 bases outside the gene matches. The CDR3 length is 15 residues. Sequences were obtained from PBMCs. This TCR was recovered from a woman aged 25 to 39 in good health and CMV-seropositive. The chain employs TRBV6-1 and TRBJ1-1; 9 bases line up with TRBD1. The CDR3 loop is CASYGDQTGGTEAFF. The DNA of the CDR3 is TGTGCCAGCTACGGGGACCAGACAGGGGGCACTGAAGCTTTCTTT.